Below are 3 T cell receptor beta chains sequenced from a single sample in a study of identical twins. TCRdb re-called the 5' RACE reads through MiXCR, storing one row per CDR3 protein. The sample holds approximately 700,000 distinct CDR3 sequences, around 6.1% seen once. Sequencing was performed on naive T cells sorted from blood. These receptors were obtained from a young man in good health.

This clonotype has a count of ten or more. The chain joins TRBV25-1 to TRBJ2-2; 8 bases align to TRBD1. V was pared by 0 bases and J by 7 bases, with 4 bases of the junction left unmatched. There are 15 residues in the CDR3. Germline CDR1 is MGHDK and CDR2 is SYGVNS. The CDR3 region is CASSEYAGTGGELFF. The CDR3 DNA follows: TGTGCCAGCAGTGAATACGCAGGGACAGGCGGGGAGCTGTTTTTT.

This clonotype was counted many times. The chain employs TRBV7-9 and TRBJ2-5; D possibly corresponds to TRBD1 (5 bases). Germline V gene sequence: CDR1 SEHNR, CDR2 FQNEAQ (reference sequence). The length of the CDR3 is 16 residues. Trimming shortened V by 1 base and J by 2 bases, and 14 bases separated the two germline ends. The CDR3: CASSLVQGLGQETQYF. In DNA form, the CDR3 reads TGTGCCAGCAGCTTAGTGCAGGGTCTAGGGCAAGAGACCCAGTACTTC. The entire variable domain, with the rest obtained from reference TRBV7-9 and TRBJ2-5, is as follows: DTGVSQNPRHKITKRGQNVTFRCDPISEHNRLYWYRQTLGQGPEFLTYFQNEAQLEKSRLLSDRFSAERPKGSFSTLEIQRTEQGDSAMYLCASSLVQGLGQETQYFGPGTRLLVL.

The V gene is TRBV12-3 or TRBV12-4, the J gene TRBJ2-2; TRBD2 might be the D (5 bases). The V end lost 0 bases, the J end lost 3 bases, and 8 bases lay between the germline ends. The CDR3 extends over 15 amino acids. CDR3 DNA sequence: TGTGCCAGCAGTTTAGCGTCCGGGGACACCGGGGAGCTGTTTTTT. Amino acid sequence: CASSLASGDTGELFF.